The rows below give T cell receptor beta chains drawn from one sample of a study of cytomegalovirus exposure and HLA in healthy donors. Profiling relied on immunoSEQ multiplex PCR, and the TCRdb table lists in-frame clones only, not all of them. The data show 150,000 to 180,000 clones, less than 80% seen once. Sequenced material: PBMCs. The receptors were gathered from a man aged 25-45 years in good health and CMV-seronegative. Each CDR3 is given with its conserved first and last residue. The order of the fields is clone size, D gene, J gene, V gene, CDR3 DNA, CDR3 protein. The D gene is left open where the match is weak. Expanded clones are given a class, and other clones once, few, many or no size at all.

NA,TRBD2,TRBJ2-5,TRBV5-1,TGCGCCAGCAGCATTACTAGCGGGGTAGAGACCCAGTACTTC,CASSITSGVETQYF
NA,TRBD1,TRBJ2-2,TRBV30,TGTGCCTGGAGTGTAAGGGGGCTGATGGGGGCCGGGGAGCTGTTTTTT,CAWSVRGLMGAGELFF
NA,TRBD1,TRBJ1-5,TRBV19,TGTGCCAGTAGTCCGTCGACAGGGCATAGCAATCAGCCCCAGCATTTT,CASSPSTGHSNQPQHF
NA,NA,TRBJ1-3,TRBV9,TGTGCCAGCAGCCCCGAACAGGGCTATTCTGGAAACACCATATATTTT,CASSPEQGYSGNTIYF
NA,NA,TRBJ2-2,TRBV5-1,TGCGCCAGCAGCTTGGATTATACCGAGGGGGAGCTGTTTTTT,CASSLDYTEGELFF
NA,NA,TRBJ2-1,TRBV27,TGTGCCAGCAGGGGCCAGGGATCAAACTACAATGAGCAGTTCTTC,CASRGQGSNYNEQFF
NA,TRBD1,TRBJ1-4,TRBV9,TGTGCCAGCAGCAAAAGGAGGGAGACAGGGTTGGGCGAAAAACTGTTTTTT,CASSKRRETGLGEKLFF
NA,TRBD2,TRBJ2-1,TRBV5-1,TGCGCCAGCAGCTCTGGGTTAGCGGGGGGTAATGAGCAGTTCTTC,CASSSGLAGGNEQFF
NA,TRBD1,TRBJ1-1,TRBV7-2,TGTGCCAGCAGCCGGACAGGGGGTACTGAAGCTTTCTTT,CASSRTGGTEAFF
once,NA,TRBJ1-4,TRBV18,TGTGCCAGCTCCCCTCGTGACGGGACTAATGAAAAACTGTTTTTT,CASSPRDGTNEKLFF
few,TRBD1,TRBJ1-5,TRBV19,TGTGCCAGTAGTACGGGACTCCTGGGACAGGGGGCCAGGAGCAATCAGCCCCAGAATTTT,CASSTGLLGQGARSNQPQNF
NA,NA,TRBJ2-3,TRBV5-1,TGCGCCAGCAGCTTGCTCGCGGCCCCAGATACGCAGTATTTT,CASSLLAAPDTQYF
NA,NA,TRBJ2-2,TRBV9,TGTGCCAGCAGCGTAGCTACGAGAGCGAGGGGGGAGCTGTTTTTT,CASSVATRARGELFF
few,TRBD1,TRBJ1-6,TRBV25-1,TGTGCCAGCAATCTACAGGGGGGGAATTCACCCCTCAACTTT,CASNLQGGNSPLNF
NA,NA,TRBJ2-7,TRBV5-1,TGCGCCAGCAGCTTGGGAGGAGATCTTTACGAGCAGTACTTC,CASSLGGDLYEQYF